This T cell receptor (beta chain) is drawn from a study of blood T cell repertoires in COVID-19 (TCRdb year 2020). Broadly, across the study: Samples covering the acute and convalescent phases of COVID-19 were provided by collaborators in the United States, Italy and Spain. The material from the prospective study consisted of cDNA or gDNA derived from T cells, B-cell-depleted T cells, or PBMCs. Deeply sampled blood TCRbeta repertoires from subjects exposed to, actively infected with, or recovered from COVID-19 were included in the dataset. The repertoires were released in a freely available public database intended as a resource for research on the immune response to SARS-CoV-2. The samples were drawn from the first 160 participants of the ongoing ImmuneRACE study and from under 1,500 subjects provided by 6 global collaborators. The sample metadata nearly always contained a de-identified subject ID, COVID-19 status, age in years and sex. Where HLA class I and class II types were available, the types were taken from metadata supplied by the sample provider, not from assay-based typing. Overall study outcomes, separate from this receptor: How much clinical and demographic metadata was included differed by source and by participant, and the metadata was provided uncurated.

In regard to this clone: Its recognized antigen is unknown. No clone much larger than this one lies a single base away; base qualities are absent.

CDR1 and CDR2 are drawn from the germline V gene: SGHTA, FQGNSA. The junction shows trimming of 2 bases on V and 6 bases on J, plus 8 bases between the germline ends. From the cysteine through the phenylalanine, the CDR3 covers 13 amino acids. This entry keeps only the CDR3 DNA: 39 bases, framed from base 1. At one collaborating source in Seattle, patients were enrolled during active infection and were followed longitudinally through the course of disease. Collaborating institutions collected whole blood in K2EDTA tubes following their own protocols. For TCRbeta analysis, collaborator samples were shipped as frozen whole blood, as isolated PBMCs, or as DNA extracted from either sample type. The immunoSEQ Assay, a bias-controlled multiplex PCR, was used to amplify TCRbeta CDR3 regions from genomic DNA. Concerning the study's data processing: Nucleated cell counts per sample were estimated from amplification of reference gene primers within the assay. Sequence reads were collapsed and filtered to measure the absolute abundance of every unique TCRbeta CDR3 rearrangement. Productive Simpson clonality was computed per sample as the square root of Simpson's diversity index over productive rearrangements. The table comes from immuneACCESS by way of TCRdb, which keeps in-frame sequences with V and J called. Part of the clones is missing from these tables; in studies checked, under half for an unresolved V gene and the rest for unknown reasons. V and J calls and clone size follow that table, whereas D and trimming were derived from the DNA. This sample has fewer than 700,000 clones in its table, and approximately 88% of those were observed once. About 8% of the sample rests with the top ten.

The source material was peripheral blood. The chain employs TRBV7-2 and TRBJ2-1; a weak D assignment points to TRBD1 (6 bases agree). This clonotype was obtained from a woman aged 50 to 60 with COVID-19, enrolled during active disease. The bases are TGTGCCAGCAGCTTATACAGGGTCAATGAGCAGTTCTTC. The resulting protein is CASSLYRVNEQFF.